The 5 T cell receptor beta chains below come from one sample, sequenced in a study of chemoradiotherapy in HPV16-positive cancers. Assay: immunoSEQ multiplex PCR; the TCRdb copy retains only in-frame clones and omits some. The data show about 5,900 clones, 55% to 80% seen once. The sample was acquired from a patient who underwent chemoradiotherapy. The receptors shown here come from a human donor with HPV-associated anogenital cancer.

The chain is built from TRBV5-5 and TRBJ1-1; D is ambiguous. The CDR3 runs 13 residues. CDR1 and CDR2 from the germline V gene are SGHKS and YYEKEE (reference sequence). V was shortened by 1 base and J by 4 bases, with 8 bases between the two germline ends. The CDR3, as DNA: TGTGCCAGCAGCTTGTATCAGCGCACTGAAGCTTTCTTT. This encodes CASSLYQRTEAFF.

The gene calls are TRBV7-2 and TRBJ2-7; D uncertain. V lost 5 bases and J 6 bases, leaving 11 bases between the germline ends. The CDR3 is made up of 12 amino acids. CDR1 is SGHTA and CDR2 is FQGNSA in the germline V gene. CDR3 amino acids: CASSHRAREQYF. The CDR3 DNA sequence: TGTGCCAGCAGCCACCGAGCTCGCGAGCAGTACTTC.

The chain employs TRBV28 and TRBJ1-1, with TRBD1 identical over 10 bases. CDR3 length: 13 residues. Germline values: CDR1 MDHEN, CDR2 SYDVKM. V lost 3 bases, J lost 5 bases, and 0 bases stayed unmatched. CDR3 DNA: TGTGCCAGCAGTTTGGGACAGGGGACTGAAGCTTTCTTT. It yields the protein CASSLGQGTEAFF. Together with reference TRBV28 and TRBJ1-1, the CDR3 gives the full variable domain: DVKVTQSSRYLVKRTGEKVFLECVQDMDHENMFWYRQDPGLGLRLIYFSYDVKMKEKGDIPEGYSVSREKKERFSLILESASTNQTSMYLCASSLGQGTEAFFGQGTRLTVV.

V usage is TRBV25-1 and J usage is TRBJ2-1; no clear D. Germline CDR1 is MGHDK and CDR2 is SYGVNS. The germline V and J ends were trimmed by 3 bases and 3 bases, with 6 bases remaining between them. The CDR3 covers 13 residues. The CDR3 region has the DNA TGTGCCAGCAGTGACGATTACTACAATGAGCAGTTCTTC. This encodes CASSDDYYNEQFF.

V usage is TRBV27 and J usage is TRBJ1-6; no definite D call. The germline CDR1 and CDR2 sequences are MNHEY and SMNVEV (reference sequence). With 2 bases removed from V and 8 bases from J, the gap between germline ends came to 13 bases. CDR3 length: 15 residues. In nucleotides, the CDR3 is TGTGCCAGCAGTTTAACGTCAGAGAAATATTCACCCCTCCACTTT. This codes for CASSLTSEKYSPLHF.